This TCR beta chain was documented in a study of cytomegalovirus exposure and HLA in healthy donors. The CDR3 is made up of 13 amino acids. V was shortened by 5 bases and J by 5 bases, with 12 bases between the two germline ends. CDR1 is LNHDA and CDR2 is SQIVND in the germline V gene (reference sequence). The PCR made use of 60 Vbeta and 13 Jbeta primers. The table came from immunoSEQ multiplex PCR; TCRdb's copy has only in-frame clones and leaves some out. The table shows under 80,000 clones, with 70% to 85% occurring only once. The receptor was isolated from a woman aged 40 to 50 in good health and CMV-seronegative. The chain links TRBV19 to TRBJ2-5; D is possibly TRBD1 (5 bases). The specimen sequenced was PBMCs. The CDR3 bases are TGTGCCAGTAGTGCCAGGGTTAGTGAGACCCAGTACTTC. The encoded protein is CASSARVSETQYF.